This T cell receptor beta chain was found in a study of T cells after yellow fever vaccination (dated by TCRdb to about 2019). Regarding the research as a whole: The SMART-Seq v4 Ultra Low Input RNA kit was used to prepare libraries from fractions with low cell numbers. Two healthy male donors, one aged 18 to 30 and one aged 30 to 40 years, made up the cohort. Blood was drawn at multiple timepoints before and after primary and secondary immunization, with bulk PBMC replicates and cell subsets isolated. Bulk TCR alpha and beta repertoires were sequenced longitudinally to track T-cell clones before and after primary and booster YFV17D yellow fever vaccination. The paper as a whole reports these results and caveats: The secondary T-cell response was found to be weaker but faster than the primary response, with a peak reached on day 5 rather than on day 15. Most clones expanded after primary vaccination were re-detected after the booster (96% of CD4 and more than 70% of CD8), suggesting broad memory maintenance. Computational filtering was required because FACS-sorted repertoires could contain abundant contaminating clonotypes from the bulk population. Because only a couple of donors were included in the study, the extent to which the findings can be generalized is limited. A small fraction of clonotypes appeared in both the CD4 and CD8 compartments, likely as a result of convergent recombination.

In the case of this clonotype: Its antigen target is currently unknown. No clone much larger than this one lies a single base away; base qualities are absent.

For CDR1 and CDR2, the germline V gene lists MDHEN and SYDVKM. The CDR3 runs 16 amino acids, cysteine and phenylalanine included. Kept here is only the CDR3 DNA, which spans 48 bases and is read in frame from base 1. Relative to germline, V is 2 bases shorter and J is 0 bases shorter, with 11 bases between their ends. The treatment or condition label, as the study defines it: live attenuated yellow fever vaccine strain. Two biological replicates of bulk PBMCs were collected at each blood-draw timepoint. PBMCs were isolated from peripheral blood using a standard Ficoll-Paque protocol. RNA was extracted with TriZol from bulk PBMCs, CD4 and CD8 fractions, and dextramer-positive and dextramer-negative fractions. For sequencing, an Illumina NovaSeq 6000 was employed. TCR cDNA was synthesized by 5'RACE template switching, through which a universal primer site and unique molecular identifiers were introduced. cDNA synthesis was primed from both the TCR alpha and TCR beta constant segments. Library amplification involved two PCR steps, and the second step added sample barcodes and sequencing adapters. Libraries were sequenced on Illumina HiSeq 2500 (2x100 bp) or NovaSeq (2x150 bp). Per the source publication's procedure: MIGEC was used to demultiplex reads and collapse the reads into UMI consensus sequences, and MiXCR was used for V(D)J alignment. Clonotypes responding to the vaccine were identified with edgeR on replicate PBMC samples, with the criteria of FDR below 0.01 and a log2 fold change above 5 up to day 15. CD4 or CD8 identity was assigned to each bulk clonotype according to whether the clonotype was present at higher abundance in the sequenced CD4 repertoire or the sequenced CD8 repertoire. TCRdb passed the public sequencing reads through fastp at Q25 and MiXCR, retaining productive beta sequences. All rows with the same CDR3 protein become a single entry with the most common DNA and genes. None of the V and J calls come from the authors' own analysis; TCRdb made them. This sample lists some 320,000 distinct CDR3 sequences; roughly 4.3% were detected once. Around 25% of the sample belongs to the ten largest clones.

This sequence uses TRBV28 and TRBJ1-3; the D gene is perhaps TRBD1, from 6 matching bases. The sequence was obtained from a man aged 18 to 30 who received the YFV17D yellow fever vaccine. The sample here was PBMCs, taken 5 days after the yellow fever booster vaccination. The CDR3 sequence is CASSLTQGLSGNTIYF. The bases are TGTGCCAGCAGTTTAACACAGGGCCTCTCTGGAAACACCATATATTTT.